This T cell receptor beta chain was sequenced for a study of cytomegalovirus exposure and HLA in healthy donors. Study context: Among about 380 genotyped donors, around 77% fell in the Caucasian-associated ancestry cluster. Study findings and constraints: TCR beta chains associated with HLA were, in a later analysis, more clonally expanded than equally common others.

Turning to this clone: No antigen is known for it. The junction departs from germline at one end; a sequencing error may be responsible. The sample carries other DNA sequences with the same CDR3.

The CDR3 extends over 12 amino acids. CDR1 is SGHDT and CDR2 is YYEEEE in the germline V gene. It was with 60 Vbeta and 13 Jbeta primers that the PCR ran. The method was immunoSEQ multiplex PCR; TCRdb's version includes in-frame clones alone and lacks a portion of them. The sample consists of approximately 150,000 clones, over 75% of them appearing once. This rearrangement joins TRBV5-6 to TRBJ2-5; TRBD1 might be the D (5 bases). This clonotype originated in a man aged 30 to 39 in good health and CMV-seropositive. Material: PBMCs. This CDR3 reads CASSLYRETQYF. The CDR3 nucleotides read TGCGCCAGCAGCTTATACAGGGAGACCCAGTACTTC.